This T cell receptor beta chain was observed in a study of T cells expressing NK-cell markers. TCR beta cDNA was made by 5'RACE template switching with UMIs. From the 5' RACE reads, TCRdb lists one entry per CDR3 protein and no DNA. The sample holds hundreds of thousands of distinct CDR3 sequences. The clonotype comes from a woman aged 18-69 years in good health. Sequenced sample: blood T cells: a sorted CD56 or NKG2C T cell subset, CD4+ or CD8+ T cells, or bulk PBMC T cells (not recorded which).

CDR3 region: CASSSDGLGAETQYF. The V and J genes are TRBV7-2 and TRBJ2-5; without DNA, the TCRdb call of TRBD2 cannot be checked. The CDR3 sequence is 15 residues long. In germline, CDR1 is SGHTA, CDR2 FQGNSA. Full variable domain (missing parts from reference TRBV7-2 and TRBJ2-5): GAGVSQSPSNKVTEKGKDVELRCDPISGHTALYWYRQSLGQGLEFLIYFQGNSAPDKSGLPSDRFSAERTGGSVSTLTIQRTQQEDSAVYLCASSSDGLGAETQYFGPGTRLLVL.